This TCR beta chain was sequenced for a study of T cells in localized non-small cell lung cancer. The assay was immunoSEQ multiplex PCR, and TCRdb's table has in-frame clones only and misses some. Here the sample spans roughly 72,000 clones, 85% to 90% being singletons. This clone appeared a single time. V was pared by 1 base and J by 5 bases, with 12 bases between. Germline-derived CDR1 and CDR2 are MNHNY and SVGAGI (reference sequence). This CDR3 has 14 amino acids. Sequencing was performed on peripheral blood, taken before any cancer treatment. This TCR derives from a male donor aged 60 or older with stage III squamous cell lung carcinoma. This chain links TRBV6-6 with TRBJ2-7; weak D call: TRBD1 (5 bases). The CDR3 sequence: CASSYYPAGHEQYF. Here the CDR3 DNA reads TGTGCCAGCAGTTACTACCCGGCAGGGCACGAGCAGTACTTC.